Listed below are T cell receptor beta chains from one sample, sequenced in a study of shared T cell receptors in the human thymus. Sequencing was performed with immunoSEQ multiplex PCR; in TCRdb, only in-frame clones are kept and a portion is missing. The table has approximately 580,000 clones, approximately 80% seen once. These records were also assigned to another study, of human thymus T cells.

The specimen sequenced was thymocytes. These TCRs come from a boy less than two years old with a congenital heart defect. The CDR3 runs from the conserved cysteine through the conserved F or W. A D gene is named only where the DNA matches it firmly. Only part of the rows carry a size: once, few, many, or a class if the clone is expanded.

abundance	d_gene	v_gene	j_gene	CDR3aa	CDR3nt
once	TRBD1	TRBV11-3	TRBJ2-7	CASSVGQGEREQYF	TGTGCCAGCAGCGTGGGACAGGGGGAGCGCGAGCAGTACTTC
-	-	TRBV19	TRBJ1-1	CASEIQGGTEAFF	TGTGCCAGTGAAATCCAGGGAGGAACTGAAGCTTTCTTT
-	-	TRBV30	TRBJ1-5	CAWSLGLREGNYQPQHF	TGTGCCTGGAGTTTAGGTCTGAGGGAGGGAAATTATCAGCCCCAGCATTTT
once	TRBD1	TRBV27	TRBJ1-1	CASGRGRTEAFF	TGTGCCAGCGGCAGGGGGAGGACTGAAGCTTTCTTT
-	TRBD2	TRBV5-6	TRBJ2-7	CASSGGLATYEQYF	TGTGCCAGCAGCGGAGGACTAGCTACCTACGAGCAGTACTTC
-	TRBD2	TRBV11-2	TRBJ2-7	CASSHLRLAGVEQYF	TGTGCCAGCAGCCACTTGAGGCTAGCGGGAGTCGAGCAGTACTTC
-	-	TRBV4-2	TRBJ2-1	CASSWHAGLRTPNEQFF	TGTGCCAGCAGCTGGCATGCAGGGTTACGAACCCCCAATGAGCAGTTCTTC
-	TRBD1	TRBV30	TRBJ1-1	CAWRDRGNMNTEAFF	TGTGCCTGGAGGGACAGGGGGAACATGAACACTGAAGCTTTCTTT
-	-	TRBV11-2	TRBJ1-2	CASSPGPARDNRRYTF	TGTGCCAGCAGCCCCGGTCCCGCACGGGACAACCGGCGCTACACCTTC
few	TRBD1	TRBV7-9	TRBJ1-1	CASSQRQGVTEAFF	TGTGCCAGCAGCCAACGACAGGGGGTCACTGAAGCTTTCTTT
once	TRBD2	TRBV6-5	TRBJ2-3	CASIGTGGTDTQYF	TGTGCCAGCATTGGGACGGGAGGGACAGATACGCAGTATTTT
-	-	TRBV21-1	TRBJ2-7	CASSNRGDTSGQYF	TGTGCCAGCAGCAATCGAGGAGATACGAGCGGGCAGTACTTC
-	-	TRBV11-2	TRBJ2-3	CASILNREDTQYF	TGTGCCAGCATCCTAAACAGGGAAGATACGCAGTATTTT
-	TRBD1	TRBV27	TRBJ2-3	CASSLIRRGTDTQYF	TGTGCCAGCAGCCTGATTCGCAGGGGGACAGATACGCAGTATTTT
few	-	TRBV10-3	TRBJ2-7	CAISEVDTVWGEYTYEQYF	TGTGCCATCAGTGAGGTCGACACCGTTTGGGGGGAGTACACCTACGAGCAGTACTTC
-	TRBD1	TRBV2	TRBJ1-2	CASTKQGTGGEDYGYTF	TGTGCCAGCACCAAACAGGGAACAGGGGGCGAGGACTATGGCTACACCTTC
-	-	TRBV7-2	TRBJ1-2	CASSLRGGNYGYTF	TGTGCCAGCAGCTTAAGGGGGGGCAACTATGGCTACACCTTC
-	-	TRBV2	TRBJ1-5	CASSEAGGPPGNQPQHF	TGTGCCAGCAGTGAAGCGGGAGGTCCACCAGGCAATCAGCCCCAGCATTTT
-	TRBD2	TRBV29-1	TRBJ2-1	CSVATSGLPSYNEQFF	TGCAGCGTTGCAACTAGCGGGCTCCCCTCCTACAATGAGCAGTTCTTC
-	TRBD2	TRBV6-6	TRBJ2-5	CASSTDGRETQYF	TGTGCCAGCAGTACTGACGGGAGGGAGACCCAGTACTTC
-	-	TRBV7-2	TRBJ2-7	CASSPRQVSYEQYF	TGTGCCAGCAGCCCCCGACAGGTCTCCTACGAGCAGTACTTC
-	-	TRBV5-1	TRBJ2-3	CASSFTGTRKSTDTQYF	TGCGCCAGCAGCTTTACCGGGACAAGGAAGAGCACAGATACGCAGTATTTT
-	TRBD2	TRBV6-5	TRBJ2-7	CASSSREGGRLEEQYF	TGTGCCAGCAGTTCCAGAGAGGGCGGGAGGCTTGAAGAGCAGTACTTC